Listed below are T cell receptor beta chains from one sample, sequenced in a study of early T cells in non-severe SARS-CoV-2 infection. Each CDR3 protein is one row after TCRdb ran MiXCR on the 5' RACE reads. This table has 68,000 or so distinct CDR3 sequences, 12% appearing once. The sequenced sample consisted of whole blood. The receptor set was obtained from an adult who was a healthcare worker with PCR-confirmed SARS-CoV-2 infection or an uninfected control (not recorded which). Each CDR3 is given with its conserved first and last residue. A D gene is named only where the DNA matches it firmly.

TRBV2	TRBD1	CASSKGTGGSETQYF
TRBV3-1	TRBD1	CASSHRKTGTGSPLHF
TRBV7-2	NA	CASSGANYGYTF
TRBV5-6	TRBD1	CASSGDRGNYGYTF
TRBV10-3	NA	CAISGGSGFNMTNEKLFF
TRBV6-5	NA	CASSHTTVGGYGYTF
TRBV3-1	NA	CASSQGQADNEKLFF
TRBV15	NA	CATSPHRDWDPGEQFF
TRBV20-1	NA	CSAWDAGELFF
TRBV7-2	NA	CASRVAGRVDGYTF
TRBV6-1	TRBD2	CASKLLAGGTDTQYF
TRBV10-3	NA	CAISEWNMNTEAFF
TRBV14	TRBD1	CASSHDRGYEQYF
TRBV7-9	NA	CASSSLWGVTEAFF
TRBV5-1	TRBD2	CASSLGSAGGQETQYF
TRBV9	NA	CASAIGGFAYNEQFF
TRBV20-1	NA	CSARESGIGELFF
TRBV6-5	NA	CASSWGVGTYEQYF
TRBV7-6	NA	CASSLSAGMNTEAFF
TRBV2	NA	CASSENRAKNIQYF
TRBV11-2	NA	CASSLISLPGLKRKLFF
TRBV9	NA	CASSVELGGSEAFF
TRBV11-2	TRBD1	CASSLVWTGGYEQYF
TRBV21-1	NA	CASSMIRLTGANVLTF
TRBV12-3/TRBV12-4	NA	CASSLIAGNTEAFF
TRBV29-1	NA	CSDRAAYGYTF
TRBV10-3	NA	CAISVWGEQFF
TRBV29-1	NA	CSVSTGTGTEAFF
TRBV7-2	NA	CASSPMRSSNSPLHF
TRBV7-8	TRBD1	CASLWDRNTEAFF
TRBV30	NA	CAWTLTGNFNQPQHF
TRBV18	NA	CASSPLLVRGDEQFF